A single sample is the source of the 32 T cell receptor beta chains below, sequenced in a study of identical twins. TCRdb re-analysed the 5' RACE reads in MiXCR, keeping a single row per CDR3 protein. The repertoire holds some 710,000 distinct CDR3 sequences, with around 6.1% as singletons. Sequences were obtained from naive T cells sorted from blood. The source of these receptors is a young man in good health.

In this sample, this clonotype turned up many times. The chain joins TRBV27 to TRBJ2-1, with TRBD2 identical over 10 bases. The CDR3 runs to 15 residues. The ends lost 2 bases at V and 9 bases at J; junction bases unmatched: 7. Germline CDR1 and CDR2: MNHEY and SMNVEV (reference sequence). CDR3 coding DNA: TGTGCCAGCAGTTTAAGGCTAGCGGGAGCGGGTGAGCAGTTCTTC. This translates into CASSLRLAGAGEQFF.

This clonotype has a count of ten or more. The V gene is TRBV5-1, the J gene TRBJ1-2; D gene ambiguous. Germline CDR1 SGHRS, CDR2 YFSETQ. The CDR3 spans 12 residues. Trimming removed 7 bases from V and 5 bases from J, with 12 bases in between. The CDR3, as DNA: TGCGCCAGCGCGGAGGGCGCATATGGCTACACCTTC. This gives the protein CASAEGAYGYTF.

In its sample, this clonotype was seen many times. The chain uses TRBV29-1 and TRBJ1-1; D remains unclear. The V and J ends lost 5 bases and 9 bases respectively, with 19 bases between them. CDR3 size: 13 residues. The germline gives CDR1 SQVTM, CDR2 ANQGSEA. The CDR3 spells CSVLFEGGMQAFF. The DNA for the CDR3 is TGCAGCGTTCTATTCGAGGGTGGAATGCAAGCTTTCTTT.

In its sample, this clonotype was seen a few times. The CDR3 protein is CSARNLAVSSYEQYV. The CDR3, as DNA: TGCAGTGCTAGAAACCTAGCGGTCTCCTCCTACGAGCAGTACGTC. The chain combines TRBV20-1 with TRBJ2-7, with TRBD2 matching 7 bases. Germline CDR1 DFQATT, CDR2 SNEGSKA (reference sequence). J gave up 0 bases and V 2 bases, and 7 bases lay outside the gene matches. The CDR3 length is 15 residues.

This clonotype has at least ten counts. J is TRBJ2-3 and V is TRBV10-3; unclear D gene. This CDR3 has 12 residues. Germline CDR1 ENHRY, CDR2 SYGVKD. V was cut by 0 bases and J by 6 bases, with 4 bases left in between. CDR3 DNA: TGTGCCATCAGTGAGTCGAGGGATACGCAGTATTTT. The encoded protein is CAISESRDTQYF.

This clonotype was counted between two and nine times. The rearrangement joins TRBV6-6 to TRBJ1-4, with TRBD1 as a possible D gene (5 bases). V was cut by 5 bases and J by 8 bases, with 6 bases left in between. There are 11 residues in the CDR3. Germline CDR1 is MNHNY and CDR2 is SVGAGI (reference sequence). This chain's CDR3 is CASSRTEKLFF. Here the CDR3 DNA reads TGTGCCAGCAGTAGGACAGAAAAACTGTTTTTT.

There are a few counts of this clonotype. V and J are TRBV12-3 or TRBV12-4 and TRBJ1-5, with 7 bases fitting TRBD1. V was clipped by 6 bases and J by 4 bases; unmatched bases: 12. This CDR3 comprises 16 residues. The CDR3 region has the DNA TGTGCCAGCAGACCCGCCCCGGGACAGCTAAATCAGCCCCAGCATTTT. This codes for CASRPAPGQLNQPQHF.

Many counts were recorded for this clonotype. This rearrangement joins TRBV20-1 to TRBJ2-7, with 10 bases fitting TRBD1. Germline loops: CDR1 DFQATT, CDR2 SNEGSKA (reference sequence). The V gene end was trimmed by 7 bases and the J gene end by 6 bases; junction bases not matched to a gene: 3. This CDR3 region has 11 residues. CDR3 amino acids: CSGDRGREQYF. Written as DNA, the CDR3 is TGCAGTGGGGACAGGGGACGCGAGCAGTACTTC.

This clonotype has just a few counts. The chain combines TRBV11-2 with TRBJ2-5, with D hard to call. With 0 bases removed from V and 7 bases from J, the gap between germline ends came to 6 bases. This CDR3 contains 12 residues. The germline gives CDR1 SGHAT, CDR2 FQNNGV. CDR3 loop: CASSLDSVTQYF. The CDR3, as DNA: TGTGCCAGCAGCTTAGATTCTGTGACCCAGTACTTC.

The chain combines TRBV20-1 with TRBJ1-1, with D uncertain. V shed 0 bases and J shed 2 bases, with 22 bases lying between them. The germline CDR1 and CDR2 sequences are DFQATT and SNEGSKA (reference sequence). This CDR3 comprises 18 residues. CDR3: CSARELGLQDPRNTEAFF. CDR3 DNA sequence: TGCAGTGCTAGAGAGTTAGGTCTTCAGGACCCGCGCAACACTGAAGCTTTCTTT.

The chain has TRBV4-1 and TRBJ2-5; the match to TRBD2 covers 11 bases. Germline values: CDR1 MGHRA, CDR2 YSYEKL. Losses at the gene ends were 6 bases for V and 4 bases for J; bases not matched to a gene: 10. The CDR3 runs 16 residues. CDR3 protein: CASSRPGLADGETQYF. The CDR3 DNA reads TGCGCCAGCAGTAGACCGGGACTAGCGGATGGAGAGACCCAGTACTTC.

In this sample, this clonotype turned up many times. This sequence joins TRBV15 and TRBJ2-1; 11 nucleotides align to TRBD2. The CDR3 loop spans 15 amino acids. The V gene end was trimmed by 3 bases and the J gene end by 7 bases; junction bases not matched to a gene: 5. CDR1 is LNHNV, CDR2 YYDKDF, per germline (reference sequence). The CDR3 is CATSSTSGSLNEQFF. For the CDR3, the DNA is TGTGCCACCAGCAGTACTAGCGGGAGTTTGAATGAGCAGTTCTTC.

In regard to this clonotype: A clone one base away is much larger, so this may be a read error. This likely comes from a read error, as the CDR3 has no conserved phenylalanine or tryptophan at its end. The chain joins TRBV20-1 to TRBJ1-4, with D maybe TRBD1 (6 bases). Trimming removed 6 bases from V and 6 bases from J, with 20 bases in between. Germline assignment: CDR1 DFQATT and CDR2 SNEGSKA (reference sequence). This CDR3 has 15 residues. The CDR3 region is CSATQQGLGYEKLFY. Written as DNA, the CDR3 is TGCAGTGCCACACAACAGGGCCTCGGATATGAAAAACTGTTTTAT.

This clonotype was seen ten or more times. This chain joins TRBV3-1 and TRBJ2-2, with D unclear. Trimming took 1 base from V and 1 from J, leaving 4 bases between them. There are 14 residues in the CDR3. Germline CDR1 is LGHDT and CDR2 is YNNKEL (reference sequence). In DNA form, the CDR3 reads TGTGCCAGCAGCCAAGTACAGAACACCGGGGAGCTGTTTTTT. It encodes CASSQVQNTGELFF.

The chain is built from TRBV4-3 and TRBJ2-4; D is undetermined. CDR1 and CDR2 (germline): LGHNA, YSLEER. The germline V and J ends were trimmed by 6 bases and 0 bases, with 24 bases remaining between them. This CDR3 comprises 19 residues. The CDR3 nucleotides read TGCGCCAGCAGTCATTTACGGGTCGATAGGAACCTAGCCAAAAACATTCAGTACTTC. Translation gives CASSHLRVDRNLAKNIQYF.

This clonotype was recorded a few times. The CDR3 here is CASIKFSTILDEQYF. DNA of the CDR3: TGTGCCAGCATTAAGTTTAGTACTATCTTAGACGAGCAGTACTTC. This chain connects TRBV28 to TRBJ2-7; D call uncertain. Germline V gene data show CDR1 as MDHEN and CDR2 as SYDVKM. The CDR3 runs 15 residues. V was cut by 7 bases and J by 5 bases, with 21 bases left in between.

The sample holds a few counts of this clonotype. J is TRBJ2-7 and V is TRBV3-1; no clear D gene. The ends were cut back, 1 base at V and 2 bases at J, with 6 bases in the middle. Looked up from germline, CDR1 is LGHDT and CDR2 is YNNKEL (reference sequence). The CDR3 consists of 13 residues. CDR3 protein: CASSQVETYEQYF. CDR3 DNA sequence: TGTGCCAGCAGCCAAGTGGAGACCTACGAGCAGTACTTC.

This clonotype was seen a handful of times. CDR3 protein: CSVEEGLEAFF. The CDR3 DNA follows: TGCAGCGTTGAAGAGGGACTTGAGGCTTTCTTT. The J gene is TRBJ1-1, the V gene TRBV29-1; TRBD1 is a possible D gene (5 bases). Trimming stripped 0 bases from V and 11 bases from J, with 10 bases between. The CDR3 runs to 11 residues. Looked up from germline, CDR1 is SQVTM and CDR2 is ANQGSEA. Based on the CDR3 plus reference TRBV29-1 and TRBJ1-1, the full variable domain is SAVISQKPSRDICQRGTSLTIQCQVDSQVTMMFWYRQQPGQSLTLIATANQGSEATYESGFVIDKFPISRPNLTFSTLTVSNMSPEDSSIYLCSVEEGLEAFFGQGTRLTVV.

This clonotype was seen at least ten times. V gene TRBV3-1 combines with J gene TRBJ1-1; D call uncertain. CDR1 LGHDT and CDR2 YNNKEL come from the germline V gene (reference sequence). Trimming pared 4 bases from V and 1 base from J, leaving 10 bases between. The length of the CDR3 is 14 residues. As DNA, the CDR3 is TGTGCCAGCAGCCCTCACTCGGGGAACACTGAAGCTTTCTTT. It translates to CASSPHSGNTEAFF. Looking up the rest from reference TRBV3-1 and TRBJ1-1 gives the full variable domain: DTAVSQTPKYLVTQMGNDKSIKCEQNLGHDTMYWYKQDSKKFLKIMFSYNNKELIINETVPNRFSPKSPDKAHLNLHINSLELGDSAVYFCASSPHSGNTEAFFGQGTRLTVV.

This clonotype was counted a few times. This sequence joins TRBV6-2 or TRBV6-3 and TRBJ1-1; D unresolved. The CDR3 length is 13 residues. Germline V gene sequence: CDR1 MNHEY, CDR2 SVGEGT. Trimming pared 5 bases from V and 3 bases from J, leaving 10 bases between. As DNA, the CDR3 is TGTGCCAGCAGTAAGGACGGCTACACTGAAGCTTTCTTT. It translates to CASSKDGYTEAFF.

Ten or more counts support this clonotype. The chain recombines TRBV20-1 with TRBJ2-3, with D perhaps TRBD1 (6 bases). Germline CDR1 and CDR2: DFQATT and SNEGSKA (reference sequence). The CDR3 has 15 amino acids. Between the trimmed V and J ends, which lost 3 bases and 4 bases, there was a span of 17 bases. DNA for the CDR3: TGCAGTGCTAGCAAGGCAGGGGATAGTGCAGATACGCAGTATTTT. It yields the protein CSASKAGDSADTQYF.

The genes are TRBV6-1 and TRBJ2-3; D is undetermined. V was trimmed by 8 bases and J by 6 bases, leaving 12 bases between them. This CDR3 is 12 amino acids long. CDR1 is MNHNS, CDR2 SASEGT, per germline. The CDR3, as DNA: TGTGCCAGCCGCGGTCCGGAGGATACGCAGTATTTT. Its translation is CASRGPEDTQYF.

V is TRBV27 and J is TRBJ2-5; the D is unclear. Germline V gene sequence: CDR1 MNHEY, CDR2 SMNVEV (reference sequence). The CDR3 is 14 amino acids. Trimming took 4 bases from V and 7 from J, leaving 16 bases between them. CDR3 sequence reads: CASSSHTLFGTQYF. Written as DNA, the CDR3 is TGTGCCAGCAGTTCACATACGTTATTTGGGACCCAGTACTTC.

This clonotype was detected only a few times. This chain uses TRBV12-3 or TRBV12-4 with TRBJ1-5; D is undetermined. This CDR3 has 14 residues. Trimming cost V 6 bases and J 9 bases, with 18 bases left between them. Here the CDR3 DNA reads TGTGCCAGCAGCCACCACAAGGGTCCGGGGCCCCAGCATTTT. Protein sequence: CASSHHKGPGPQHF.

This clonotype was detected only a few times. The V call is TRBV5-1, the J call TRBJ1-3, with D possibly being TRBD1 (5 bases). V gave up 4 bases and J gave up 4 bases, with 15 bases separating them. Per germline, CDR1 SGHRS and CDR2 YFSETQ. The CDR3 covers 15 residues. CDR3 protein: CASSQTGPGGNTIYF. CDR3 DNA: TGCGCCAGCAGCCAAACAGGACCCGGCGGAAACACCATATATTTT.

This clonotype was seen only a few times. The rearrangement links TRBV10-3 to TRBJ1-2; 8 bases align to TRBD1. The V and J ends lost 3 bases and 2 bases, in that order; junction bases with no gene match: 8. Germline V CDR1 and CDR2: ENHRY, SYGVKD. The CDR3 has 16 amino acids. The CDR3 DNA reads as TGTGCCATCAGTGAACAGGGGGGGTTTTTGAACTATGGCTACACCTTC. Translated: CAISEQGGFLNYGYTF.

This clonotype was counted between two and nine times. This rearrangement joins TRBV5-5 to TRBJ2-7; TRBD1 aligns across 8 bases. Per germline, CDR1 SGHKS and CDR2 YYEKEE (reference sequence). The J segment lost 6 bases and the V segment lost 3 bases, leaving 5 bases of the junction unmatched. The CDR3 is made up of 13 amino acids. The CDR3 DNA reads as TGTGCCAGCAGCTACGACAGGGGCGGCGAGCAGTACGTC. Protein: CASSYDRGGEQYV.

This rearrangement joins TRBV10-3 to TRBJ1-1; perhaps TRBD1 as D (6 bases). The germline gives CDR1 ENHRY, CDR2 SYGVKD. Deletions cut 6 bases from V and 5 bases from J, with 22 bases between. CDR3 length: 16 amino acids. Here the CDR3 DNA reads TGTGCCATCAGGCCTTCTGGGACACTAACAGCGACTGAAGCTTTCTTT. It yields the protein CAIRPSGTLTATEAFF.

The chain employs TRBV5-1 and TRBJ2-7; maybe TRBD2 (5 bases). V lost 4 bases, J lost 3 bases, and 8 bases lay in between. CDR1 and CDR2 from the germline V gene are SGHRS and YFSETQ. CDR3 length: 12 residues. CDR3 bases: TGCGCCAGCAGCAAGGACTTCTACGAGCAGTACTTC. Translation gives CASSKDFYEQYF.

The chain combines TRBV9 with TRBJ2-7; 10 bases match TRBD2. This CDR3 spans 18 amino acids. Losses at the gene ends were 1 base for V and 3 bases for J; bases not matched to a gene: 13. Germline-derived CDR1 and CDR2 are SGDLS and YYNGEE. CDR3 DNA: TGTGCCAGCAGCGTAACCGGAGAACTAGCGGGGCGGGACTACGAGCAGTACTTC. Amino acids: CASSVTGELAGRDYEQYF. Full variable domain (remainder filled in from reference TRBV9 and TRBJ2-7): DSGVTQTPKHLITATGQRVTLRCSPRSGDLSVYWYQQSLDQGLQFLIQYYNGEERAKGNILERFSAQQFPDLHSELNLSSLELGDSALYFCASSVTGELAGRDYEQYFGPGTRLTVT.

This sequence joins TRBV7-2 and TRBJ2-2; tentative D call: TRBD2 (5 bases). Germline lookup yields CDR1 SGHTA and CDR2 FQGNSA. The CDR3 runs to 13 residues. V was cut by 4 bases and J by 5 bases, with 8 bases left in between. The CDR3 sequence is CASSWPGTGELFF. CDR3 coding DNA: TGTGCCAGCAGCTGGCCGGGGACCGGGGAGCTGTTTTTT.

This clonotype showed up many times. This chain links TRBV12-3 or TRBV12-4 with TRBJ1-2; 9 nucleotides agree with TRBD1. V trimming: 10 bases; J trimming: 5 bases; junction bases outside the gene matches: 8. The CDR3 spans 13 residues. The CDR3 sequence: CATRTGGRYGYTF. The CDR3 nucleotides are TGTGCCACCAGAACAGGGGGCAGATATGGCTACACCTTC.